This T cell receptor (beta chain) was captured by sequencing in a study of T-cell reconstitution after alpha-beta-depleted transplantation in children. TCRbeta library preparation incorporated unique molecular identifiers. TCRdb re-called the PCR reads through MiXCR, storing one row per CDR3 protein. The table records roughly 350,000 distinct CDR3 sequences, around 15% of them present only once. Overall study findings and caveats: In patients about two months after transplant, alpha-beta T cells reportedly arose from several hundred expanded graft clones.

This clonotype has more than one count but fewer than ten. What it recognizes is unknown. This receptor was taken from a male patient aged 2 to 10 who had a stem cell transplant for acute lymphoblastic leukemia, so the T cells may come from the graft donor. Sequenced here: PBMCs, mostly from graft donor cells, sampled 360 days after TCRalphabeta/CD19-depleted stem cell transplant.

CDR3: CSVMAALGLAGVGEQFF. The CDR3, as DNA: TGCAGTGTGATGGCCGCCCTGGGGCTAGCGGGAGTCGGTGAGCAGTTCTTC. The chain has TRBV20-1 and TRBJ2-1, with 10 bases aligning to TRBD2. The CDR3 covers 17 residues. Germline values: CDR1 DFQATT, CDR2 SNEGSKA (reference sequence). Losses at the gene ends were 7 bases for V and 9 bases for J; bases not matched to a gene: 21.